The 2 T cell receptor beta chains below all came from one sample that was sequenced in a study of CD8 T cells in Susac syndrome. Reverse transcription of about 0.45 to 1 ug RNA was performed with random hexamers. TCRdb reprocessed the immunoSEQ multiplex PCR reads via MiXCR and lists one record per CDR3 protein. Of 150,000 to 160,000 distinct CDR3 sequences listed, over 85% are singletons. The sample comprised CD8+ T cells from PBMCs. These receptors were obtained from a human donor with multiple sclerosis.

The CDR3 is CASRTSTGPYEQYF. CDR3 in DNA: TGTGCCAGCAGGACTTCGACAGGGCCGTACGAGCAGTACTTC. The chain has TRBV28 and TRBJ2-7; 7 bases line up with TRBD1. Trimming removed 6 bases from V and 4 bases from J; junction bases left unmatched: 9. CDR3 length equals 14 residues. CDR1 is MDHEN, CDR2 SYDVKM, per germline. The full variable domain, completed using reference TRBV28 and TRBJ2-7, is DVKVTQSSRYLVKRTGEKVFLECVQDMDHENMFWYRQDPGLGLRLIYFSYDVKMKEKGDIPEGYSVSREKKERFSLILESASTNQTSMYLCASRTSTGPYEQYFGPGTRLTVT.

This sequence joins TRBV7-9 and TRBJ1-4; no clear D gene. Germline V gene sequence: CDR1 SEHNR, CDR2 FQNEAQ (reference sequence). Trimming removed 3 bases at V and 10 bases at J, with 6 bases between. The CDR3 spans 11 residues. The CDR3 sequence: CASSFGRKLFF. DNA of the CDR3: TGTGCCAGCAGCTTTGGGAGAAAACTGTTTTTT.